Listed below are T cell receptor beta chains from one sample, sequenced in a study of OX40 agonist ivuxolimab in advanced cancers. Profiling relied on immunoSEQ multiplex PCR, and the TCRdb table lists in-frame clones only, not all of them. Here the sample spans about 62,000 clones, more than 85% being singletons. The starting material was CD4+ or CD8+ T cells sorted from blood, obtained in a trial of the OX40 agonist ivuxolimab. These receptors all come from an adult with an advanced solid tumor such as melanoma, head and neck, liver or kidney cancer. Both conserved end residues are part of each CDR3. Each record gives: J gene, clone size, D gene, V gene, CDR3 protein, CDR3 DNA. A D gene is named only where the DNA matches it firmly. Rows give clone size only sometimes, using once, few, many, or a class for an expanded clone.

J: TRBJ2-5
size: few
D: .
V: TRBV29-1
CDR3: CSVEFAGYQETQYF
DNA: TGCAGCGTTGAATTCGCTGGCTACCAAGAGACCCAGTACTTC

J: TRBJ2-3
size: .
D: .
V: TRBV4-1
CDR3: CASSQEASADTQYF
DNA: TGCGCCAGCAGCCAAGAAGCTAGTGCCGATACGCAGTATTTT

J: TRBJ2-7
size: once
D: .
V: TRBV4-2
CDR3: CASSQDWGTQSYEQYF
DNA: TGTGCCAGCAGCCAAGATTGGGGGACACAGTCCTACGAGCAGTACTTC

J: TRBJ2-5
size: .
D: TRBD2
V: TRBV9
CDR3: CASSVEWREGPGGQYF
DNA: TGTGCCAGCAGCGTAGAATGGCGGGAGGGCCCCGGTGGCCAGTACTTC

J: TRBJ2-7
size: few
D: TRBD2
V: TRBV15
CDR3: CATSRDIAGAYEQYF
DNA: TGTGCCACCAGCAGAGATATAGCGGGGGCTTACGAGCAGTACTTC

J: TRBJ2-5
size: .
D: .
V: TRBV5-6
CDR3: CASSPGTPGHETQYF
DNA: TGTGCCAGCAGCCCGGGGACCCCCGGGCATGAGACCCAGTACTTC

J: TRBJ1-2
size: .
D: .
V: TRBV7-9
CDR3: CASSDDSYGYTF
DNA: TGTGCCAGCAGCGACGACAGCTATGGCTACACCTTC

J: TRBJ1-4
size: .
D: .
V: TRBV19
CDR3: CASRKMFDEKLFF
DNA: TGTGCCAGTAGGAAAATGTTTGATGAAAAACTGTTTTTT

J: TRBJ1-5
size: .
D: .
V: TRBV7-9
CDR3: CASSPGDLNQPQHF
DNA: TGTGCCAGCAGCCCAGGGGACTTGAATCAGCCCCAGCATTTT

J: TRBJ2-1
size: .
D: .
V: TRBV2
CDR3: CASSDPLGFEFF
DNA: TGTGCCAGCAGCGACCCACTAGGATTTGAGTTCTTC

J: TRBJ2-2
size: .
D: TRBD2
V: TRBV5-1
CDR3: CASSLKLSRELGTGELFF
DNA: TGCGCCAGCAGCTTGAAGTTGTCGCGGGAGTTAGGCACCGGGGAGCTGTTTTTT

J: TRBJ1-2
size: .
D: .
V: TRBV2
CDR3: CASTRNQANYGYTF
DNA: TGTGCCAGCACGAGAAATCAGGCTAACTATGGCTACACCTTC

J: TRBJ2-3
size: once
D: .
V: TRBV7-7
CDR3: CASSLASTDTQYF
DNA: TGTGCCAGCAGCTTAGCTAGCACAGATACGCAGTATTTT

J: TRBJ2-5
size: .
D: .
V: TRBV19
CDR3: CASSIVGYQETQYF
DNA: TGTGCCAGTAGTATAGTGGGTTACCAAGAGACCCAGTACTTC

J: TRBJ1-1
size: .
D: .
V: TRBV6-1
CDR3: CASSERGPGPGLGTEAFF
DNA: TGTGCCAGCAGCGAAAGAGGACCGGGTCCCGGTTTAGGGACTGAAGCTTTCTTT

J: TRBJ2-5
size: .
D: TRBD2
V: TRBV27
CDR3: CASIPFGGGETQYF
DNA: TGTGCCAGCATTCCCTTCGGGGGGGGAGAGACCCAGTACTTC

J: TRBJ2-1
size: .
D: .
V: TRBV6-5
CDR3: CASSYSALYNEQFF
DNA: TGTGCCAGCAGTTACTCGGCACTTTACAATGAGCAGTTCTTC

J: TRBJ2-7
size: .
D: TRBD1
V: TRBV29-1
CDR3: CSAEDRFYEQYF
DNA: TGCAGCGCTGAGGACAGGTTCTACGAGCAGTACTTC

J: TRBJ2-7
size: .
D: TRBD1
V: TRBV4-1
CDR3: CASSPSPQQGGVRGAIHEQYF
DNA: TGCGCCAGCAGCCCATCTCCACAACAGGGGGGCGTTCGGGGAGCTATCCACGAGCAGTACTTC

J: TRBJ2-3
size: .
D: TRBD2
V: TRBV27
CDR3: CASSFLSEAGGLGTQYF
DNA: TGTGCCAGCAGTTTTCTTTCCGAAGCGGGAGGGCTGGGTACGCAGTATTTT

J: TRBJ2-7
size: .
D: TRBD2
V: TRBV13
CDR3: CASSLIAGGPHEQYF
DNA: TGTGCCAGCAGCCTGATAGCGGGAGGGCCACACGAGCAGTACTTC

J: TRBJ2-7
size: .
D: .
V: TRBV9
CDR3: CASSARDDSYEQYF
DNA: TGTGCCAGCAGCGCCCGGGACGACTCCTACGAGCAGTACTTC

J: TRBJ1-1
size: .
D: TRBD1
V: TRBV7-6
CDR3: CASSSRQGTNTEAFF
DNA: TGTGCCAGCAGCTCCAGACAGGGGACGAACACTGAAGCTTTCTTT

J: TRBJ2-7
size: once
D: .
V: TRBV6-1
CDR3: CASLQGYEQYF
DNA: TGTGCCAGCCTACAGGGTTACGAGCAGTACTTC

J: TRBJ2-7
size: once
D: TRBD2
V: TRBV19
CDR3: CASSMGLADYEQYF
DNA: TGTGCCAGTAGTATGGGACTAGCGGATTACGAGCAGTACTTC

J: TRBJ2-2
size: .
D: .
V: TRBV19
CDR3: CASSIPGELFF
DNA: TGTGCCAGTAGTATTCCCGGGGAGCTGTTTTTT

J: TRBJ2-5
size: .
D: TRBD1
V: TRBV7-9
CDR3: CASSLGTGGVETQYF
DNA: TGTGCCAGCAGCTTAGGGACAGGGGGCGTGGAGACCCAGTACTTC

J: TRBJ2-1
size: .
D: TRBD2
V: TRBV5-4
CDR3: CASSVPSGINNEQFF
DNA: TGTGCCAGCAGCGTACCTAGCGGGATAAACAATGAGCAGTTCTTC

J: TRBJ2-7
size: .
D: TRBD2
V: TRBV7-2
CDR3: CASSPTPGLAGGLGYEQYF
DNA: TGTGCCAGCAGTCCGACTCCGGGACTAGCGGGAGGGTTGGGCTACGAGCAGTACTTC